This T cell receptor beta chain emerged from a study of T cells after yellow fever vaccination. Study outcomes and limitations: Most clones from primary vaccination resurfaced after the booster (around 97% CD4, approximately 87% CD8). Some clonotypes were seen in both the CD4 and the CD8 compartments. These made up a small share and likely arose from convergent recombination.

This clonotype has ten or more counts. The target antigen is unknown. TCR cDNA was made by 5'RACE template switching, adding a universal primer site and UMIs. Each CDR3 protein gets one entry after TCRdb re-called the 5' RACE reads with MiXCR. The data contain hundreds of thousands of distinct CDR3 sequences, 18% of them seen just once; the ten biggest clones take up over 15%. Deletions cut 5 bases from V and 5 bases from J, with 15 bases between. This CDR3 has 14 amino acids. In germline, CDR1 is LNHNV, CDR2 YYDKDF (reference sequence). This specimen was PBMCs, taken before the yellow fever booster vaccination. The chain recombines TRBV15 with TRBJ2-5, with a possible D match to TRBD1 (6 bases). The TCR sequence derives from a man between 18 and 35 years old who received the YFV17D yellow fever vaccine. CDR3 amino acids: CATSPSDRRETQYF. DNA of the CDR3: TGTGCCACCAGCCCCTCCGACAGGAGGGAGACCCAGTACTTC.